This TCR beta chain was sequenced during a study of cytomegalovirus exposure and HLA in healthy donors (dated by TCRdb to about 2017). Looking at the study overall: An earlier analysis of some 600 of the donors reported 276 Gb of sequence data and some 110 million unique TCR beta sequences obtained from about 170 million T cells. To study patterns of TCR occurrence, a later analysis re-analyzed previously published TCR beta repertoires from 550 to 800 donors and added high-resolution HLA genotyping. An early release that covered about 640 HLA-typed donors contained approximately 300 gigabases of sequencing data and 65 million to 100 million unique TCR sequences. Across under 500 genotyped donors of the cohort, an average of 235,054 unique TCR beta nucleotide sequences per donor were sequenced, and roughly 18% of those sequences were non-productive. Roughly 5 DR-DQ haplotypes were handled as single units for association and clustering, since linkage in the cohort was strong. Typing coverage varied by locus: about 629-630 donors for A, B, C, DRB1 and DQB1; about 520 for DQA1; more than 600 for DPA1; around 450 for DPB1. In a later genetic analysis, genome-wide SNP genotypes for about three fifths of the roughly 670 donors were used, and that subset was treated as a discovery cohort. Donor age, sex, ethnicity and CMV serostatus were compiled together with the repertoire data. To predict cytomegalovirus infection status, the study combined high-throughput TCR immunosequencing, statistical association of individual TCRs with disease status, and machine learning. Every discovery cohort repertoire had been produced on one sequencing platform. Of the 300 to 400 genotyped donors, about 80% fell in the genetic ancestry cluster associated with self-reported Caucasian donors. In addition to the first cohort of several hundred subjects, a separate validation cohort of 100 to 150 different subjects was used. The study profiled the T cell repertoires of under 850 subjects by immunosequencing and related them to cytomegalovirus serostatus. Rather than drawing on any new phenotypic data, the later analysis identified candidate immune exposures from TCR beta sequences and the way those sequences occurred across donors. The study aimed to test whether cataloging public T cell receptors could reveal signatures of past pathogen exposure. Class I and class II HLA loci were covered by the typing at four-digit resolution. An earlier analysis of 587 of the donors used high-throughput TCR beta sequencing to judge whether each TCR beta V gene segment behaved as functional or pseudogenic.

In regard to this clone: Its cognate antigen has yet to be identified. Base-call qualities are not available, and no considerably larger clone is one nucleotide away.

In total, around 600 healthy bone marrow donors made up the cohort. All cohort members were sampled while nominally healthy, although unrecorded immune exposures were likely present. The donor was CMV seropositive and was included in the group of approximately 300 seropositive cohort members. Every donor gave a peripheral blood sample, and the peripheral blood mononuclear cells from that sample were used for TCR beta sequencing. The Qiagen DNeasy Blood Extraction Kit was used to extract genomic DNA from the blood cell samples. What the study reported, not specific to this receptor: A later analysis found that HLA-associated TCR beta chains were more clonally expanded and had lower generation probabilities than equally common non-associated chains. Specific HLA alleles were associated with 15,000 to 20,000 TCR beta sequences at a false discovery rate of 0.05 in a later analysis. According to a later analysis, parvovirus B19, influenza, CMV and Epstein-Barr virus appeared linked to several top co-occurrence clusters. The sequencing pipeline was judged likely to have produced a cluster of highly shared sequence variants as a technical artifact. Cytomegalovirus status was reported to be diagnosed by the classifier with high specificity and sensitivity in both the original and validation cohorts. A further reported finding was that TCR beta sequences accurately predicted the HLA-A and HLA-B alleles for most subjects in the first cohort. Roughly uniform sequencing depth across donors was assumed in presence/absence analyses, although this assumption may not hold. The study listed 164 TCR beta chains as associated with cytomegalovirus. The authors suggested that the approach could potentially be extended to other disease states and immunological phenotypes. According to a later analysis, most CMV-associated TCR beta chains appeared to be HLA-restricted, and the HLA associations seemed to be driven largely by CMV exposure. In vitro tests confirmed that three of the cytomegalovirus-associated TCR beta chains recognize cytomegalovirus antigens. Because some donors lacked HLA typing at each locus, the association tests relied only on the typed subset. A later genetic analysis associated a missense DCLRE1C variant with V-gene and J-gene trimming of TCR beta chains, and an independent cohort replicated the association. Assigning TCR associations to individual alleles was difficult when HLA alleles, especially DR and DQ, strongly co-occurred. The earlier analysis of some 560 of the donors excluded 15 to 20 rarely observed V segments, including chromosome 9 orphons, because counts were too low. In a later genetic analysis, fewer N-insertions in productive TCRs were reported among donors in an Asian-associated ancestry cluster than the approximately 710-donor mean. The cohort was sequenced for TCR beta chains only, and without alpha or paired-chain data the features that could be detected were limited. The only immune exposure information available for the cohort was CMV serostatus. Because the 87-base-pair reads could not distinguish some IMGT-functional V segments, including TRBV6-2 and TRBV6-3, those segments were excluded. Linkage disequilibrium might explain the correlated functional status among segregating V segments, but an unknown experimental factor could not be excluded. Most TCR sequences were seen in very few donors, while some public TCRs were found in many individuals. According to a later analysis, TCR association rates differed among HLA loci, with DRB1 alleles showing the most associated TCRs and HLA-C alleles showing the fewest. In an earlier analysis of 587 of the donors, most TCR beta V segments appeared in productive rearrangements about 87% or about 30% of the time, broadly matching IMGT annotations.

There are 15 amino acids in the CDR3, from cysteine to phenylalanine inclusive. Only the CDR3 DNA stays, 45 bases, in frame from base 1. After removal of 2 bases from V and 7 bases from J, the junction retains 7 bases not matched to a gene. From the germline V gene, CDR1 is SGHTA and CDR2 is FQGNSA. Library construction relied on the immunoSEQ multiplex PCR assay. The multiplex PCR relied on a mix of 60 forward primers for TCR Vbeta segments and 13 reverse primers for TCR Jbeta segments. The CDR3 region of rearranged TCR beta genes was amplified from genomic DNA by a multiplex PCR assay. On the Illumina HiSeq System, the amplified TCR beta libraries were sequenced as 87-base-pair reads. As for how the authors treated the data: Across the 670 or so repertoires, a later analysis counted some 80 million unique TCR beta chains, approximately 12 million of which were shared by at least two donors. Raw reads were error-corrected and collapsed into unique sequences by a nearest-neighbor algorithm in which closely related sequences were merged to remove PCR and sequencing errors. To assign V, D and J gene segments, CDR3 sequences were aligned to IMGT reference sequences. Each retained sequence needed at least a six-nucleotide match to both a V gene segment and a J gene segment. Rearrangements were classified as productive when the CDR3 lacked stop codons and remained in frame with V and J, and all other rearrangements were classified as non-productive. Following IMGT convention, CDR3 was defined as the stretch from the second conserved V-encoded cysteine to the conserved J-encoded phenylalanine. In an earlier analysis of 587 of the donors, sequences lacking an unambiguous match to a single V gene segment were excluded. In an earlier analysis of approximately 550 of the donors, V segments were called functional above 56.7% productive rearrangements and were called segregating when the between-donor standard deviation exceeded 5%. A statistical classification framework was built to diagnose cytomegalovirus status from the catalog of TCR beta chain sequences. In a later analysis, TCR nucleotide sequences were compared against IMGT/GENE-DB human TR gene sequences so that V and J genes could be assigned. The TCRdist pipeline was used in a later analysis to assign CDR3 sequences and most-parsimonious VDJ recombination scenarios. In a later analysis, each TCR beta chain was defined by its CDR3 amino acid sequence together with its V-gene family, and reads without a unique V-gene family were excluded. In a later analysis, fewer than 600 highly shared, low-generation-probability nucleotide sequences were removed to address suspected cross-contamination and a sequencing artifact. In a later analysis, a clonal expansion index was calculated for each public chain from normalized within-repertoire ranks of inferred template counts. In a later analysis, generation probabilities were computed with a VDJ recombination model fitted to out-of-frame rearrangements, and the resulting probabilities were checked against IGoR. In a later analysis, hypergeometric tests were used to score TCR-TCR, TCR-HLA and TCR-CMV co-occurrence, with a repertoire-size bias correction applied to TCR pairs. False discovery rates were estimated in a later analysis by permuting HLA or CMV assignments 20 times. A later analysis grouped co-occurring TCRs with DBSCAN, adding TCRdist sequence similarity when clustering within HLA-allele-positive subsets. Repertoires with fewer than 30,000 or more than 120,000 public chains, plus five repertoires with anomalous nucleotide sharing, were excluded from co-occurrence clustering. In TCRdb, the immuneACCESS table is reduced to in-frame sequences with V and J assigned. These tables do not hold every clone; where another copy was compared, an unresolved V gene accounts for under half, and the others remain unexplained. From that table come the V and J calls and clone size; the DNA was used to work out D and trimming. The sample has about 76,000 clones on record, about 78% of them singletons. The ten largest clones add up to around 8.9% of the sample.

The specimen was PBMCs. The receptor comes from a woman aged 35 to 49 in good health and CMV-seropositive. Recombination connected TRBV7-2 to TRBJ1-5, with TRBD1 matching 8 junction bases. The encoded CDR3 is CASSLYTGGGQPQHF. The sequence in DNA is TGTGCCAGCAGCTTATATACAGGGGGAGGACAGCCCCAGCATTTT.